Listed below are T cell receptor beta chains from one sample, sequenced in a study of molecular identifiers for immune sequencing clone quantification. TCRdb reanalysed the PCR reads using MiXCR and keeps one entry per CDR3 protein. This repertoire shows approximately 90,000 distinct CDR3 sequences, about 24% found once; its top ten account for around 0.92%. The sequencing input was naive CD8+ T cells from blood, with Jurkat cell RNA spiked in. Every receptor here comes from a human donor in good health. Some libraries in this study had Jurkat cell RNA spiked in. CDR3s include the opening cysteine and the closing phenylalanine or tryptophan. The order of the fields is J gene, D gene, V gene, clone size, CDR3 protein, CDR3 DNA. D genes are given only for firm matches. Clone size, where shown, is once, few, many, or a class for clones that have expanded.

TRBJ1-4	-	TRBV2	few	CARGTGLEKLFF	TGTGCCAGGGGTACAGGACTTGAAAAACTGTTTTTT
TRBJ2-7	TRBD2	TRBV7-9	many	CASSYPLAGGPSEQYF	TGTGCCAGCAGTTATCCTCTAGCGGGGGGGCCGTCGGAGCAGTACTTC
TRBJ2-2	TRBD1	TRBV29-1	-	CSVDAQGAGTGELVF	TGCAGCGTTGATGCGCAGGGGGCTGGCACCGGGGAGCTGGTTTTT
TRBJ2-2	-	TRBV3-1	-	CASSQEQLGSGELFF	TGTGCCAGCAGCCAAGAACAACTCGGGTCCGGGGAGCTGTTTTTT
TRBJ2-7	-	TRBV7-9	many	CASSAGQNRPYEQYF	TGTGCCAGCAGCGCCGGACAGAACAGGCCCTACGAGCAGTACTTC
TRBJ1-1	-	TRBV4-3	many	CASSQSVAGIIAEAFF	TGCGCCAGCAGCCAGTCCGTTGCAGGGATAATCGCTGAAGCTTTCTTT
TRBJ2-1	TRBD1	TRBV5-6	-	CASSDKDRAFFLYNEQFF	TGTGCCAGCAGCGATAAAGACAGGGCCTTCTTCCTTTACAATGAGCAGTTCTTC
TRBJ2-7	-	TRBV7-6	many	CASSLGTGEQYF	TGTGCCAGCAGCTTGGGGACCGGCGAGCAGTACTTC
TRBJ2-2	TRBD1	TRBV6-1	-	CASSKLDRVVSGELFF	TGTGCCAGCAGCAAACTTGACAGGGTGGTGAGCGGGGAGCTGTTTTTT
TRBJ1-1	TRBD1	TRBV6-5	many	CASSRTGERAEAFF	TGTGCCAGCAGTCGGACAGGGGAAAGGGCTGAAGCTTTCTTT
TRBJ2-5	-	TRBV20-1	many	CSARGSQGSRETQYF	TGCAGTGCTAGAGGCTCTCAGGGGAGTCGAGAGACCCAGTACTTC
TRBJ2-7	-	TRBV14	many	CASSQDDRLGRSSYEQYF	TGTGCCAGCAGCCAAGATGATCGCCTAGGCAGGAGCTCCTACGAGCAGTACTTC
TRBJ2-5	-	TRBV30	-	CAWRGGLRGGGETQYF	TGTGCCTGGAGGGGGGGTTTAAGGGGGGGCGGAGAGACCCAGTACTTC
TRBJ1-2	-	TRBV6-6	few	CASSYSNRRQGYGYTF	TGTGCCAGCAGTTACTCGAATCGTAGGCAGGGCTATGGCTACACCTTC
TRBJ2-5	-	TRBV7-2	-	CASRTVKSQETQYF	TGTGCCAGCAGAACAGTTAAATCCCAAGAGACCCAATACTTC
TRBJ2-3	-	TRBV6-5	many	CASSYYGNTDTQYF	TGTGCCAGCAGTTACTACGGGAATACAGATACGCAGTATTTT
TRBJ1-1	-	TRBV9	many	CASSAQGLNTEAFF	TGTGCCAGCAGCGCACAGGGCTTGAACACTGAAGCTTTCTTT
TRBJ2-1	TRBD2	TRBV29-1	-	CSVDHSGRVYNEQFF	TGCAGCGTCGACCATAGCGGGAGGGTGTACAATGAGCAGTTCTTC
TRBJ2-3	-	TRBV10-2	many	CASKGGRSGGSSDTQYF	TGCGCCAGCAAGGGGGGAAGATCAGGGGGTTCTTCAGATACGCAGTATTTT
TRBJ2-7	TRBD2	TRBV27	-	CASSPTSAVSYEQYF	TGTGCCAGCAGTCCAACTAGCGCCGTCTCCTACGAGCAGTACTTC
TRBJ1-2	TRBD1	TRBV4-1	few	CASSQAGTGLLEDGYTF	TGCGCCAGCAGCCAAGCCGGGACAGGGCTCCTGGAGGATGGCTACACCTTC
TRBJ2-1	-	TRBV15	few	CATSREWSNEQFF	TGTGCCACCAGCAGAGAATGGTCGAATGAGCAGTTCTTC
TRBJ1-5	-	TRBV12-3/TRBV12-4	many	CASSFGFNQPQHF	TGTGCCAGCAGTTTTGGGTTCAATCAGCCCCAGCATTTT
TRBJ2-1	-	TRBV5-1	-	CASSLGWGNEQFF	TGCGCCAGCAGCTTGGGGTGGGGTAATGAGCAGTTCTTC
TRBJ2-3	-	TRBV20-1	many	CSARDDRNTDTQYF	TGCAGTGCTAGAGATGACAGGAACACAGATACGCAGTATTTT
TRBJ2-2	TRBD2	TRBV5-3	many	CASSLGLATGELFF	TGTGCCAGCAGTTTGGGACTAGCGACCGGGGAGCTGTTTTTT
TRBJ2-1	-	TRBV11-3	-	CASSIGGGQSEQFF	TGTGCCAGCAGCATAGGAGGGGGCCAGAGTGAGCAGTTCTTC
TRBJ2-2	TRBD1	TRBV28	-	CASSFVGGTNTGELFF	TGTGCCAGCAGTTTTGTAGGGGGCACGAACACCGGGGAGCTGTTTTTT
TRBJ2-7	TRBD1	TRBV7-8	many	CASKDGQVLPYEQYF	TGTGCCAGCAAAGACGGACAGGTCCTGCCGTACGAGCAGTACTTC
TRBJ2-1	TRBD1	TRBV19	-	CASSILTGTGIHNEQFF	TGTGCCAGTAGTATTCTCACCGGGACAGGGATACACAATGAGCAGTTCTTC
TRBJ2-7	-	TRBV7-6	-	CASSQRTASYEQYF	TGTGCCAGCAGCCAACGGACAGCCTCCTACGAGCAGTACTTC
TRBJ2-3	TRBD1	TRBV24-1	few	CATSATGGITDTQYF	TGTGCCACCAGTGCCACAGGGGGTATCACAGATACGCAGTATTTT
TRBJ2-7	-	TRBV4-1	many	CASSQAAGRTFREQYF	TGCGCCAGCAGCCAAGCTGCGGGACGGACTTTTCGGGAGCAGTACTTC
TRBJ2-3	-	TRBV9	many	CASSVDSTAPSTDTQYF	TGTGCCAGCAGCGTAGATTCCACAGCCCCTAGCACAGATACGCAGTATTTT
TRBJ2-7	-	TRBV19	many	CASSIAQPYEQYF	TGTGCCAGTAGTATTGCTCAGCCCTACGAGCAGTACTTC
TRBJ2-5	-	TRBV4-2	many	CASSPNGEQETQYF	TGTGCCAGCAGCCCTAACGGGGAGCAAGAGACCCAGTACTTC
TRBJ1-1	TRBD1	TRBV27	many	CASSYGQGETEAFF	TGTGCCAGCAGCTATGGACAGGGGGAGACTGAAGCTTTCTTT
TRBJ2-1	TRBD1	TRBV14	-	CASSPTDRGGNEQFF	TGTGCCAGCAGCCCAACAGACAGGGGTGGAAATGAGCAGTTCTTC
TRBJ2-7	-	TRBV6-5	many	CASSHINVFNEQYF	TGTGCCAGCAGTCACATTAACGTGTTCAACGAGCAGTACTTC
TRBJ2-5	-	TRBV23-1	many	CASSQSRYRDQETQYF	TGCGCCAGCAGTCAATCGCGGTACAGGGACCAAGAGACCCAGTACTTC
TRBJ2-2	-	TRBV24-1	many	CATASKFGGELFF	TGTGCCACCGCCTCCAAATTCGGCGGGGAGCTGTTTTTT
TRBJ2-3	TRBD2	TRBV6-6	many	CASSYTISGGGYF	TGTGCCAGCAGTTACACGATAAGTGGGGGGGGGTATTTT
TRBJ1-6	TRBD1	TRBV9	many	CASSRWTGDDSPLHF	TGTGCCAGCAGCCGATGGACAGGGGACGATTCACCCCTCCACTTT
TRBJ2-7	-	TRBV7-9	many	CASSLGARSYEQYF	TGTGCCAGCAGCTTAGGCGCCAGATCCTACGAGCAGTACTTC
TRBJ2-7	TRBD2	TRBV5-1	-	CASSLDKTSGYEQYF	TGCGCCAGCAGCTTGGATAAGACTAGCGGCTACGAGCAGTACTTC
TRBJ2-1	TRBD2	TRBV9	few	CASSGSGRAYNEQFF	TGTGCCAGCAGCGGTAGCGGGAGGGCCTACAATGAGCAGTTCTTC
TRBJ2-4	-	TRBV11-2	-	CASSQWVTKVDIQYF	TGTGCCAGCAGCCAGTGGGTTACTAAGGTAGACATTCAGTACTTC
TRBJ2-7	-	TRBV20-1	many	CSARAAEAYEQYF	TGCAGTGCAAGAGCGGCAGAAGCCTACGAGCAGTACTTC
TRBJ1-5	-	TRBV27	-	CASSLSRHQPQNF	TGTGCCAGCAGTTTATCGCGCCATCAGCCCCAGAATTTT
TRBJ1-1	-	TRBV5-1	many	CASSLVADLNTEAFF	TGCGCCAGCAGCTTGGTCGCAGACCTGAACACTGAAGCTTTCTTT
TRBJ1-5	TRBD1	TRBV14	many	CASSLGQISQPQHF	TGTGCCAGCAGCCTGGGACAGATCTCTCAGCCCCAGCATTTT
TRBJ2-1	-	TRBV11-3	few	CASSLVPGDEQFF	TGTGCCAGCAGCTTAGTCCCAGGGGATGAGCAGTTCTTC
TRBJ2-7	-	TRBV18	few	CASSPGLGSYEQYF	TGTGCCAGCTCACCAGGGCTAGGTTCCTACGAGCAGTACTTC
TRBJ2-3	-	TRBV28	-	CASSLRLGADTQYF	TGTGCCAGCAGTCTCCGGCTAGGCGCAGATACGCAGTATTTT
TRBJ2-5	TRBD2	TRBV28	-	CASSLTSGSLGWETQHF	TGTGCCAGCAGTTTAACTAGCGGGAGTTTAGGGTGGGAGACCCAGCACTTC
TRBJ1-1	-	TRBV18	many	CASSNRTVLTEAFF	TGTGCCAGCTCAAATCGGACAGTCCTCACTGAAGCTTTCTTT
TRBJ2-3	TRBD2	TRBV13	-	CASSPIRTSTDTQCF	TGTGCCAGCAGCCCAATTCGGACTAGCACAGATACGCAGTGTTTT
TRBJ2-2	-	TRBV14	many	CASSDERGTGELFF	TGTGCCAGCAGCGACGAGAGAGGAACCGGGGAGCTGTTTTTT
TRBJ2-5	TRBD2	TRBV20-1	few	CSARVAGSETQYF	TGCAGTGCTAGAGTAGCGGGGTCTGAGACCCAGTACTTC
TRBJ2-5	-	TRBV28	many	CASSFTAGAETQYF	TGTGCCAGCAGTTTCACAGCAGGGGCAGAGACCCAGTACTTC